Detailed here is one T cell receptor beta chain. The data belong to a study of control samples from healthy donors and cancer patients. Clones were read by immunoSEQ multiplex PCR, and TCRdb kept only the in-frame ones, dropping some. The sample holds approximately 30,000 clones, roughly 89% seen once. This clonotype was sampled from a woman aged 40-49 years with lung cancer. Sequenced material: PBMCs.

Here the CDR3 reads CASILGLNSNQPQHF. CDR3 DNA: TGTGCCAGCATTCTAGGACTTAATAGCAATCAGCCCCAGCATTTT. The rearrangement uses TRBV6-5 and TRBJ1-5, with D hard to call. Trimming pared 7 bases from V and 0 bases from J, leaving 13 bases between. Germline V gene lookup returns CDR1 MNHEY and CDR2 SVGAGI. The CDR3 is 15 amino acids.